The T cell receptor (beta chain) under discussion was sequenced for a study of blood T cell repertoires in COVID-19 (dated by TCRdb to about 2020). Context from the whole study: Samples from collaborators originated in the United States, Italy and Spain and spanned both the acute and convalescent phases of COVID-19. The prospective study material was composed of cDNA or gDNA derived from T cells, B-cell-depleted T cells, or PBMCs. Deeply sampled blood TCRbeta repertoires from subjects exposed to, actively infected with, or recovered from COVID-19 were included in the dataset. The repertoires were made available in a free public database intended to serve as a resource for research on the immune response to SARS-CoV-2. The samples were drawn from two sources: the first 160 participants of the ongoing ImmuneRACE study, and about 1,300 subjects contributed by 6 global collaborators. A de-identified subject ID, COVID-19 status, age in years and sex were almost always included in the sample metadata. Where available, HLA class I and class II types were obtained from metadata supplied by the sample provider rather than from assay-based typing. Beyond this particular receptor, the publication reports: How much clinical and demographic metadata was included differed by source and by participant, and the metadata was provided uncurated.

On this clone itself: This receptor's antigen is unknown. No base qualities exist here, and no much larger clone lies one base off it.

Collaborating institutions collected whole blood in K2EDTA tubes following their own protocols. For TCRbeta analysis, collaborator samples were shipped as frozen whole blood, as isolated PBMCs, or as DNA extracted from either sample type. TCRbeta CDR3 regions were amplified from genomic DNA using the immunoSEQ Assay, a bias-controlled multiplex PCR. The authors' pipeline ran thus. Within the assay, amplification of reference gene primers was used to estimate how many nucleated cells each sample contained. To quantify the absolute abundance of each unique TCRbeta CDR3 rearrangement, sequence reads were collapsed and filtered. Productive Simpson clonality was computed per sample as the square root of Simpson's diversity index over productive rearrangements. Sourced from immuneACCESS, this table was stored by TCRdb with only in-frame sequences that have V and J called. A share of the clones is absent; for the studies checked, an unresolved V gene accounts for under half, and the remainder has no known explanation. Clone size and V and J calls were adopted from that table, with D and trimming inferred from the DNA. This sample has 470,000 or so clones in its table, and roughly 88% of those were observed once. The top ten clonotypes cover more than 3% of the sample.

CDR1 and CDR2 are drawn from the germline V gene: SGHVT, SQSDAQ. V drops 1 base and J drops 0 bases, leaving 16 bases in between. The CDR3 runs 17 residues from the cysteine to the phenylalanine. The sequence is cut down to CDR3 DNA, 51 bases in frame from base 1. Here the chain combines TRBV7-4 and TRBJ2-7; a confident D gene designation cannot be given. The sequence came from a human donor in a cohort sampled during active COVID-19. The specimen sequenced was peripheral blood. The bases are TGTGCCAGCAGCTTAGTAGGCGGCAGATACCGCTCCTACGAGCAGTACTTC. This sequence encodes CASSLVGGRYRSYEQYF. Full variable domain (CDR3 extended with the reference TRBV7-4 and TRBJ2-7 proteins): GAGVSQSPRYKVAKRGRDVALRCDSISGHVTLYWYRQTLGQGSEVLTYSQSDAQRDKSGRPSGRFSAERPERSVSTLKIQRTEQGDSAVYLCASSLVGGRYRSYEQYFGPGTRLTVT.